A selection of T cell receptor beta chains follows, all from one sample in a study of blood T cell repertoires in COVID-19. Sequenced by immunoSEQ multiplex PCR; TCRdb stores in-frame clones only, minus some. The sample includes under 70,000 clones, 88% of them seen just once. Sequencing was performed on peripheral blood. These receptors originate from a woman in her sixties with COVID-19, enrolled during active disease. Each CDR3 is given with its conserved first and last residue. A D gene is named only where the DNA matches it firmly. Size values are once, few and many counts, or a class for expanded clones, and some rows have none.

v_call	j_call	d_call	clone_size	cdr3_nt	cdr3_aa
TRBV21-1	TRBJ1-1	NA	NA	TGTGCCAGCAGCACTCACAGGGCAGGGGGCACTGAAGCTTTCTTT	CASSTHRAGGTEAFF
TRBV6-5	TRBJ1-6	NA	few	TGTGCCAGCAGTTACTTCGGGAGAAATTCACCCCTCCACTTT	CASSYFGRNSPLHF
TRBV6-2/TRBV6-3	TRBJ1-4	NA	NA	TGTGCCAGCACCCCAAGGACTCCCGGGGAAAAACTGTTTTTT	CASTPRTPGEKLFF
TRBV19	TRBJ1-2	NA	NA	TGTGCCAGTAGTACCGGAGGGGGGGCGTCATATGGCTACACCTTC	CASSTGGGASYGYTF
TRBV30	TRBJ1-2	NA	NA	TGTGCCTGGTTCCGGCTGGGGAGAGGTTCTATTGGCTACACCTTC	CAWFRLGRGSIGYTF
TRBV4-2	TRBJ1-4	NA	NA	TGTGCCAGCAGCGCGAATGTCGGGGAGGAAAAACTGTTTTTT	CASSANVGEEKLFF
TRBV23-1	TRBJ1-5	TRBD1	NA	TGCGCCAGCAGTCAATGGGGACAGGGGGCTTGGTGCTGTCTGGGCAATCAGCCCCAGCATTTT	CASSQWGQGAWCCLGNQPQHF
TRBV3-1/TRBV3-2	TRBJ2-1	NA	NA	TGTGCCAGCAGCCAAGAGCGGGGTGAGCAGTTCTTC	CASSQERGEQFF
TRBV5-1	TRBJ1-4	TRBD1	few	TGCGCCAGCAGCTTGACAGGGGGTGATGAAAAACTGTTTTTT	CASSLTGGDEKLFF
TRBV28	TRBJ2-3	TRBD2	NA	TGTGCCAGCAGCTCAACGACCGGACTAGCGGCGGCAGATACGCAGTATTTT	CASSSTTGLAAADTQYF
TRBV5-4	TRBJ1-1	TRBD1	few	TGTGCCAGCAGCCCGAGACAGGGGTGGGAAGCTTTCTTT	CASSPRQGWEAFF
TRBV30	TRBJ2-7	NA	NA	TGTGCCTTAGAAGCGAATGGCTACGAGCAGTACTTC	CALEANGYEQYF
TRBV2	TRBJ2-2	TRBD1	NA	TGTGCCAGCAGTGAAGTCCCGGGACAGGGTTTCCCCGGGGAGCTGTTTTTT	CASSEVPGQGFPGELFF
TRBV27	TRBJ2-1	NA	few	TGTGCCAGCAGTTTCGAGGGAAGCTCCTACAATGAGCAGTTCTTC	CASSFEGSSYNEQFF
TRBV12-3/TRBV12-4	TRBJ2-5	NA	NA	TGTGCCAGCAGTTTCCGGGAGACCCAGTACTTC	CASSFRETQYF
TRBV7-2	TRBJ2-5	NA	NA	TGTGCCAGCAGCTTAGAGCGGGAAGAGACCCAGTACTTC	CASSLEREETQYF
TRBV19	TRBJ2-7	TRBD1	few	TGTGCCAGTAGTAGGAAACAGGGGCCAATACCATACGAGCAGTACTTC	CASSRKQGPIPYEQYF
TRBV3-1/TRBV3-2	TRBJ2-2	NA	NA	TGTGCCAGCAGCCAGTATGGGGCGGACGGGGAGCTGTTTTTT	CASSQYGADGELFF
TRBV7-9	TRBJ2-3	TRBD1	NA	TGTGCCAGCAGCTTAGGGGGACAGGGTATCCTAGATACGCAGTATTTT	CASSLGGQGILDTQYF
TRBV5-1	TRBJ2-7	TRBD1	NA	TGCGCCAGCAGCTCGGCAGGGGGCGCCGAGCAGTACTTC	CASSSAGGAEQYF
TRBV7-8	TRBJ2-5	NA	NA	TGTGCCAGCAGCTTAGGGTTAGCGGTACAAGAGACCCAGTACTTC	CASSLGLAVQETQYF
TRBV6-2/TRBV6-3	TRBJ2-1	TRBD2	NA	TGTGCCAGCAGTTTGGGGCTAGCGGGGGGAAATTTCAATACCTACAATGAGCAGTTCTTC	CASSLGLAGGNFNTYNEQFF
TRBV19	TRBJ1-4	NA	NA	TGTGCCAGTAGCCCACGGGACACGGGAGAAAAACTGTTTTTT	CASSPRDTGEKLFF
TRBV6-5	TRBJ2-7	NA	NA	TGTGCCAGCAGTTACTCGCCGGGGTCCAACGAGCAGTACTTC	CASSYSPGSNEQYF
TRBV7-4	TRBJ1-1	NA	few	TGTGCCAGCAGCTTCTTCCAGGTGAACACTGAAGCTTTCTTT	CASSFFQVNTEAFF
TRBV4-1	TRBJ2-1	NA	NA	TGCGCCAGCAGCCAAGCGGATAGAGCGTACAATGAGCAGTTCTTC	CASSQADRAYNEQFF
TRBV19	TRBJ1-5	NA	NA	TGTGCCAGTAGTCCTTTTGCAGATAGCAATCAGCCCCAGCATTTT	CASSPFADSNQPQHF
TRBV2	TRBJ1-2	NA	NA	TGTGCCAGCAGTGATTGGGGGGGAAAGGACTATGGCTACACCTTC	CASSDWGGKDYGYTF
TRBV20-1	TRBJ2-1	NA	NA	TGCAGTGCTAGTTCGGCTAGCTGGTACAATGAGCAGTTCTTC	CSASSASWYNEQFF
TRBV7-2	TRBJ2-1	TRBD2	NA	TGTGCCAGCATCCTCACTAGCGGGAGTTACAATGAGCAGTTCTTC	CASILTSGSYNEQFF
TRBV10-2	TRBJ2-7	NA	NA	TGCGCCAGCAGTCCCCAGGAGCGGGTTACCTACGAGCAGTACTTC	CASSPQERVTYEQYF
TRBV6-2/TRBV6-3	TRBJ2-1	TRBD2	NA	TGTGCCAGCAGTCCGCCGGGACTAGCTGGGGCGCAGTTCTTC	CASSPPGLAGAQFF
TRBV6-1	TRBJ1-2	NA	NA	TGTGCCAGCAGTGAAGGACAGTACTATGGCTACACCTTC	CASSEGQYYGYTF
TRBV6-5	TRBJ2-7	NA	NA	TGTGCCAGCAGTTACGGGGCAGGGCAGGCCTACGAGCAGTACTTC	CASSYGAGQAYEQYF
TRBV7-8	TRBJ1-1	NA	NA	TGTGCCAGCACCACCGGGGATCGCGCTGAAGCTTTCTTT	CASTTGDRAEAFF
TRBV5-1	TRBJ2-1	NA	NA	TGCGCCAGCAGCTTGGTTCTAGTTGGCTCCTACAATGAGCAGTTCTTC	CASSLVLVGSYNEQFF
TRBV19	TRBJ1-2	NA	NA	TGTGCCAGTAGTACCGAGGGCCAGAGCCGCTACACCTTC	CASSTEGQSRYTF
TRBV20-1	TRBJ1-4	NA	NA	TGCAGTGCTACACCGGGGGAAAAACTGTTTTTT	CSATPGEKLFF
TRBV4-2	TRBJ2-3	NA	NA	TGTGCCAGCAGCCAAGAACTTAGCACAGATACGCAGTATTTT	CASSQELSTDTQYF
TRBV30	TRBJ1-5	TRBD1	NA	TGTGCCTGGAGCGGGACAGGGGGTTGGCAGCCCCAGCATTTT	CAWSGTGGWQPQHF
TRBV6-5	TRBJ1-3	TRBD1	NA	TGTGCCAGCAGTTGGGACAGGGGAGATTCGGGAAACACCATATATTTT	CASSWDRGDSGNTIYF
TRBV9	TRBJ2-1	NA	NA	TGTGCCAGCAGCGGTGTAGAATCCTACAATGAGCAGTTCTTC	CASSGVESYNEQFF
TRBV5-1	TRBJ2-7	NA	NA	TGCGCCAGCAGCCCTCCAGGATACTCCTACGAGCAGTACTTC	CASSPPGYSYEQYF
TRBV7-9	TRBJ2-3	NA	NA	TGTGCCAGCACTTCGCGGGGCCCCACCGGAGATACGCAGTATTTT	CASTSRGPTGDTQYF
TRBV19	TRBJ1-1	NA	NA	TGTGCCAGTAGTTCGGGGTACGGGAACACTGAAGCTTTCTTT	CASSSGYGNTEAFF